The TCR beta chain under discussion was sequenced for a study of cytomegalovirus exposure and HLA in healthy donors. Broader study findings: Among the most significant clusters, several appeared linked to common viral pathogens in a later analysis. Among TCR beta chains, those listed as cytomegalovirus-associated numbered approximately 150.

Primers: 60 Vbeta forward and 13 Jbeta reverse. Assay used: immunoSEQ multiplex PCR; TCRdb lists only in-frame clones, some missing. The table has some 130,000 clones, about 71% seen once. This clone has more than one count but fewer than ten. The antigen is not known. Germline V gene data show CDR1 as MNHEY and CDR2 as SMNVEV (reference sequence). This CDR3 has 14 residues. V shed 6 bases, J shed 2 bases, and the junction held 4 bases outside the gene matches. The sequencing input was PBMCs. The genes are TRBV27 and TRBJ1-3, with 7 bases matching TRBD1. The sequence was obtained from a woman in her sixties or seventies in good health and CMV-seropositive. The CDR3 protein is CASSTGTAGNTIYF. The CDR3 DNA reads TGTGCCAGCAGCACAGGGACAGCTGGAAACACCATATATTTT.